This T cell receptor beta chain was obtained from a study of cytomegalovirus exposure and HLA in healthy donors (TCRdb year 2017). In the study overall: According to an earlier analysis of several hundred of the donors, 200 million or so T cells yielded approximately 120 million unique TCR beta sequences and less than 300 Gb of sequence data. To study patterns of TCR occurrence, a later analysis re-analyzed previously published TCR beta repertoires from 700 or so donors and added high-resolution HLA genotyping. The study aimed to test whether cataloging public T cell receptors could reveal signatures of past pathogen exposure. To decide whether each TCR beta V gene segment behaved as functional or pseudogenic, an earlier analysis of some 600 of the donors relied on high-throughput TCR beta sequencing. Donor age, sex, ethnicity and CMV serostatus were compiled alongside the repertoire data. Roughly 300 gigabases of sequencing data and 70 million to 85 million unique TCR sequences were included in an early release covering 500 to 750 HLA-typed donors. Of the roughly 400 genotyped donors, approximately 83% fell in the genetic ancestry cluster associated with self-reported Caucasian donors. On average, around 200,000 unique TCR beta nucleotide sequences were sequenced per donor among 300 to 500 genotyped donors of the cohort, with roughly 20% of those sequences being non-productive. Typing coverage varied by locus: roughly 629-630 donors for A, B, C, DRB1 and DQB1; more than 500 for DQA1; some 610 for DPA1; 400 to 480 for DPB1. Besides the first cohort of approximately 670 subjects, a separate validation cohort made up of 120 different subjects was used. A later genetic analysis took genome-wide SNP genotypes for about 65% of the 666 donors and used that subset as a discovery cohort. HLA typing included class I and class II loci at four-digit resolution. Roughly 5 DR-DQ haplotypes were treated as single units for association and clustering because of strong linkage in the cohort. The T cell repertoires of around 670 subjects were profiled by immunosequencing and related to cytomegalovirus serostatus. In the later analysis, no new phenotypic data were used to find candidate immune exposures; instead, reliance was placed on TCR beta sequences and their occurrence across donors. Every repertoire in the discovery cohort had been generated on one and the same sequencing platform. To predict cytomegalovirus infection status, the study brought together high-throughput TCR immunosequencing, statistical association of individual TCRs with disease status, and machine learning. What the authors observed across the whole study: The only immune exposure information available for the cohort was CMV serostatus. At a false discovery rate of 0.05, a later analysis linked 16,951 TCR beta sequences to specific HLA alleles. The sequencing pipeline was judged likely to have produced a cluster of highly shared sequence variants as a technical artifact. In this cohort, only TCR beta chains were sequenced, and detectable features were limited by the absence of alpha or paired-chain data. Roughly uniform sequencing depth across donors was assumed in presence/absence analyses, although this assumption may not hold. Compared with equally common non-associated chains, HLA-associated TCR beta chains in a later analysis were more clonally expanded and had lower generation probabilities. Assigning TCR associations to individual alleles was difficult when HLA alleles, especially DR and DQ, strongly co-occurred. A later genetic analysis reported fewer N-insertions in productive TCRs among donors in an Asian-associated ancestry cluster than the roughly 700-donor mean. While some public TCRs were present in many individuals, most TCR sequences turned up only very rarely across donors. A further reported finding was that TCR beta sequences accurately predicted the HLA-A and HLA-B alleles for most subjects in the first cohort. In a later analysis, the rate of TCR association differed among HLA loci, with DRB1 alleles having the most associated TCRs and HLA-C alleles having the fewest. A total of 150 or so TCR beta chains were listed by the study as associated with cytomegalovirus. Cytomegalovirus status was reported to be diagnosed by the classifier with high specificity and sensitivity in both the original and validation cohorts. The authors suggested that the approach could potentially be generalized to other disease states and immunological phenotypes. Correlated functional status among segregating V segments might be attributable to linkage disequilibrium, but an unknown experimental factor could not be ruled out. A later analysis reported that several top co-occurrence clusters appeared linked to parvovirus B19, influenza, CMV and Epstein-Barr virus. Three of the identified cytomegalovirus-associated TCR beta chains were confirmed in vitro to be specific for cytomegalovirus antigens. In an earlier analysis of more than 500 of the donors, most TCR beta V segments appeared in productive rearrangements about 87% or about 30% of the time, broadly matching IMGT annotations. Because the 87-base-pair reads could not distinguish some IMGT-functional V segments, including TRBV6-2 and TRBV6-3, those segments were excluded. V-gene and J-gene trimming of TCR beta chains was associated with a missense DCLRE1C variant in a later genetic analysis, and the association was replicated in an independent cohort. According to a later analysis, most CMV-associated TCR beta chains appeared to be HLA-restricted, and the HLA associations seemed to be driven largely by CMV exposure. Because some donors lacked HLA typing at each locus, the association tests relied only on the typed subset. Because counts were too low, roughly 18 rarely observed V segments, including chromosome 9 orphons, were left out of the earlier analysis of about 620 of the donors.

The method behind the library was the immunoSEQ multiplex PCR assay. The multiplex PCR relied on a mix of 60 forward primers for TCR Vbeta segments and 13 reverse primers for TCR Jbeta segments. The CDR3 region of rearranged TCR beta genes was amplified from genomic DNA by a multiplex PCR assay. The amplified TCR beta libraries were sequenced on the Illumina HiSeq System as 87-base-pair reads. In the source study's methods: A later analysis counted some 74 million unique TCR beta chains across the 666 repertoires, and approximately 11 million of these chains were shared by at least two donors. Raw reads were error-corrected and collapsed into unique sequences with a nearest-neighbor algorithm that merged closely related sequences to remove PCR and sequencing errors. V, D and J gene segments were assigned by aligning CDR3 sequences to IMGT reference sequences. Each retained sequence needed at least a six-nucleotide match to both a V gene segment and a J gene segment. A rearrangement counted as productive if the CDR3 had no stop codons and remained in frame with V and J, and every other rearrangement counted as non-productive. Following IMGT convention, CDR3 was defined as the stretch from the second conserved V-encoded cysteine to the conserved J-encoded phenylalanine. Sequences without an unambiguous match to a single V gene segment were excluded from the earlier analysis of 450 to 750 of the donors. An earlier analysis of fewer than 750 of the donors classified V segments as functional when productive rearrangements were above 56.7% and as segregating when the standard deviation between donors was above 5%. To diagnose cytomegalovirus status from the catalog of TCR beta chain sequences, a statistical classification framework was built. A later analysis assigned V and J genes by comparing TCR nucleotide sequences with IMGT/GENE-DB human TR gene sequences. Using the TCRdist pipeline, a later analysis assigned CDR3 sequences along with most-parsimonious VDJ recombination scenarios. In a later analysis, each TCR beta chain was defined by its CDR3 amino acid sequence together with its V-gene family, and reads without a unique V-gene family were excluded. To address suspected cross-contamination and a sequencing artifact, a later analysis removed a few hundred highly shared, low-generation-probability nucleotide sequences. A later analysis calculated a clonal expansion index for each public chain from normalized within-repertoire ranks of inferred template counts. In a later analysis, generation probabilities were computed using a VDJ recombination model fitted to out-of-frame rearrangements, and the results were checked against IGoR. In a later analysis, TCR-TCR, TCR-HLA and TCR-CMV co-occurrence was scored with hypergeometric tests, and a repertoire-size bias correction was applied to TCR pairs. To estimate false discovery rates, a later analysis permuted the HLA or CMV assignments 20 times. In a later analysis, co-occurring TCRs were grouped with DBSCAN, and TCRdist sequence similarity was added when clustering was performed within HLA-allele-positive subsets. Repertoires with fewer than 30,000 or more than 120,000 public chains, plus five repertoires with anomalous nucleotide sharing, were excluded from co-occurrence clustering. TCRdb provides this immuneACCESS table in a form limited to in-frame rearrangements. Some clones are lacking; in checked studies, under half of them reflect an unresolved V gene, and why the rest are absent is not known. V, J and clone size derive from that table, while D and trimming were established from the DNA sequence. This sample lists 100,000 or so clones; roughly 15% were detected once. The ten most abundant clones make up 0.83% of the sample.

The cohort was made up of 666 healthy bone marrow donors. Cohort members were all nominally healthy when sampled, although unrecorded immune exposures were likely present. The donor tested CMV seronegative, placing the donor among the 350 or so seronegative members of the cohort. Every donor gave a peripheral blood sample, and the peripheral blood mononuclear cells from that sample were used for TCR beta sequencing. Genomic DNA was extracted from the blood cell samples with the Qiagen DNeasy Blood Extraction Kit. With regard to this clone: The antigen it binds to is not known. Per-nucleotide qualities are absent, and no much larger clonotype sits a single base away.

Based on the germline V gene (reference sequence), the CDR1 and CDR2 sequences are LNHDA and SQIVND. From the cysteine up to the phenylalanine, the CDR3 has a length of 14 residues. This entry keeps only the CDR3 DNA: 42 bases, framed from base 1. At the junction V is shortened by 2 bases and J by 6 bases, with 11 bases in between. The source of this sequence is a female donor in good health and CMV-seronegative. This chain is built from TRBV19 and TRBJ1-5; tentative D gene TRBD1, with 5 bases matching. What was sequenced was PBMCs. Here is the DNA: TGTGCCAGTAGTATACCGGGGGGAGGTCAGCCCCAGCATTTT. Its protein reads: CASSIPGGGQPQHF.